The following is a TCR beta chain sequence with its context. Its antigen is as yet unknown. The data derive from a study of cytomegalovirus exposure and HLA in healthy donors. Trimming took 5 bases from V and 10 from J, leaving 17 bases between them. The germline gives CDR1 PRHDT, CDR2 FYEKMQ (reference sequence). The CDR3 contains 13 residues. Study-wide results and limits: Within an earlier analysis, most TCR beta V segments proved productive either about 87% or about 30% of the time.

Primers for the PCR totalled 60 Vbeta and 13 Jbeta. Libraries were prepared by immunoSEQ multiplex PCR; TCRdb keeps only in-frame clonotypes and omits some of them. This table holds about 200,000 clones, 55% to 75% found once. The V call is TRBV13, the J call TRBJ1-1, with D perhaps TRBD1 (6 bases). The sample taken for sequencing was PBMCs. The sequence came from a man aged 35 to 55 in good health and CMV-seropositive. The CDR3 nucleotides are TGTGCCAGCAGCGTCACAGGGTCCCCGGGAGCTTTCTTT. This sequence encodes CASSVTGSPGAFF.